What follows are 26 T cell receptor beta chains derived from one specimen sequenced in a study of a mutant IDH1 vaccine in newly diagnosed glioma. The time point is: week 47, end of study. With topical imiquimod, each dose of the vaccine consisted of 300 ug of mutant IDH1 20-mer peptide. The antigens for these receptors are not known. Sequencing used immunoSEQ multiplex PCR; TCRdb keeps in-frame clones, though not all of them. Among around 50,000 clones listed, about 81% were seen once. The specimen comprised PBMCs, sampled from a glioma patient whose treatment included an IDH1 peptide vaccine. These TCRs come from a woman aged 30 to 39 with glioma. Some clones in this sample may be carry-over from other donors' samples.

The chain has TRBV7-9 and TRBJ2-5, with TRBD1 matching 8 bases. The junction had 6 bases not matched to a gene; V was cut back by 2 bases and J by 1 base. The CDR3 is 16 amino acids. CDR1 is SEHNR and CDR2 is FQNEAQ in the germline V gene (reference sequence). This chain's CDR3 is CASSLRTGMGQETQYF. As DNA, the CDR3 is TGTGCCAGCAGCTTACGGACAGGGATGGGCCAAGAGACCCAGTACTTC.

The chain recombines TRBV27 with TRBJ2-7, with 10 nucleotides matching TRBD1. Germline CDR1 is MNHEY and CDR2 is SMNVEV (reference sequence). This CDR3 is built from 15 residues. V lost 5 bases and J lost 4; bases outside the gene matches: 8. In DNA, the CDR3 is TGTGCCAGCAGTAGGCGGAGGGACAGGGGATACGAGCAGTACTTC. This translates into CASSRRRDRGYEQYF.

The chain joins TRBV7-8 to TRBJ2-7; TRBD2 aligns across 8 bases. The CDR3 covers 14 residues. The germline CDR1 and CDR2 sequences are SGHVS and FQNEAQ. The J segment lost 5 bases and the V segment lost 3 bases, leaving 6 bases of the junction unmatched. The CDR3 protein is CASSFDRTSNEQYF. The CDR3 nucleotides are TGTGCCAGCAGCTTTGACAGGACTAGCAACGAGCAGTACTTC.

Notes on this clone: The sample carries other DNA sequences with the same CDR3. This chain uses TRBV9 with TRBJ2-2; the D is unclear. This CDR3 contains 12 residues. Germline V gives CDR1 SGDLS, CDR2 YYNGEE. The V end lost 2 bases, the J end lost 5 bases, and 4 bases lay between the germline ends. For the CDR3, the DNA is TGTGCCAGCAGCGTGGGGACCGGGGAGCTGTTTTTT. Encoded protein: CASSVGTGELFF.

This chain joins TRBV18 and TRBJ1-5; the D gene is possibly TRBD1 (5 bases). Trimming shortened V by 1 base and J by 3 bases, and 13 bases separated the two germline ends. This CDR3 has 16 residues. The germline V gene has CDR1 KGHSH and CDR2 LQKENI. CDR3: CASSPLRDQFNQPQHF. The CDR3 DNA sequence: TGTGCCAGCTCACCACTCAGGGACCAATTCAATCAGCCCCAGCATTTT.

CDR3 sequence reads: CASSPGRGPQHF. CDR3 DNA: TGTGCCAGCAGCCCGGGCCGCGGGCCCCAGCATTTT. The genes are TRBV28 and TRBJ1-5; no reliable D call. There are 12 residues in the CDR3. V lost 6 bases, J lost 9 bases, and 12 bases lay in between. CDR1 is MDHEN and CDR2 is SYDVKM in the germline V gene. Looking up the rest from reference TRBV28 and TRBJ1-5 gives the full variable domain: DVKVTQSSRYLVKRTGEKVFLECVQDMDHENMFWYRQDPGLGLRLIYFSYDVKMKEKGDIPEGYSVSREKKERFSLILESASTNQTSMYLCASSPGRGPQHFGDGTRLSIL.

V and J are TRBV5-5 and TRBJ1-1; D is ambiguous. Deletions cut 2 bases from V and 0 bases from J, with 2 bases between. There are 12 residues in the CDR3. The germline gives CDR1 SGHKS, CDR2 YYEKEE (reference sequence). DNA of the CDR3: TGTGCCAGCAGCTTAATGAACACTGAAGCTTTCTTT. Translation gives CASSLMNTEAFF.

The DNA of the CDR3 is TGTGCCTGTGGGGCGGGAAGCTCCTACGAGCAGTACTTC. As protein: CACGAGSSYEQYF. V is TRBV30 and J is TRBJ2-7, with D tentatively TRBD2 (6 bases). Germline CDR1 is GTSNPN and CDR2 is SVGIG (reference sequence). The CDR3 sequence is 13 residues long. V dropped 6 bases and J dropped 0 bases, with 12 bases sitting between them. Using reference TRBV30 and TRBJ2-7 for the parts outside the CDR3, the full variable domain is SQTIHQWPATLVQPVGSPLSLECTVEGTSNPNLYWYRQAAGRGLQLLFYSVGIGQISSEVPQNLSASRPQDRQFILSSKKLLLSDSGFYLCACGAGSSYEQYFGPGTRLTVT.

The V call is TRBV7-2, the J call TRBJ1-5, with D tentatively TRBD1 (5 bases). Trimming removed 4 bases from V and 10 bases from J, with 14 bases in between. The CDR3 extends over 13 amino acids. Per the germline V gene, CDR1 is SGHTA and CDR2 is FQGNSA. Here the CDR3 reads CASSWAGRSPQHF. The CDR3 coding sequence is TGTGCCAGCAGCTGGGCAGGGAGAAGTCCCCAGCATTTT.

This chain joins TRBV27 and TRBJ1-1; D ambiguous. CDR1 and CDR2 (germline): MNHEY, SMNVEV (reference sequence). The germline V and J ends were trimmed by 3 bases and 3 bases, with 11 bases remaining between them. The CDR3 contains 14 residues. As DNA, the CDR3 is TGTGCCAGCAGTTTGGCGCAGGAGTACACTGAAGCTTTCTTT. It encodes CASSLAQEYTEAFF.

The chain is built from TRBV2 and TRBJ2-6, with D uncertain. V shed 7 bases and J shed 2 bases, with 9 bases lying between them. Looked up from germline, CDR1 is SNHLY and CDR2 is FYNNEI. The CDR3 runs 14 residues. In DNA, the CDR3 is TGTGCCAGCACCCTGGGCGCTGGGGCCAACGTCCTGACTTTC. Protein sequence: CASTLGAGANVLTF.

The CDR3 protein is CASSSRTGELFF. The CDR3 coding sequence is TGTGCCAGTAGTTCTCGCACCGGGGAGCTGTTTTTT. V gene TRBV19 combines with J gene TRBJ2-2; D gene unclear. Germline lookup yields CDR1 LNHDA and CDR2 SQIVND (reference sequence). The V gene lost 5 bases and the J gene lost 4 bases, with 5 bases spanning the gap. The CDR3 is 12 residues long.

The table lists this clone with a few counts. The chain joins TRBV7-2 to TRBJ1-5; tentatively, D is TRBD1 (6 bases). V was cut by 4 bases and J by 1 base, with 14 bases left in between. The CDR3 extends over 16 amino acids. Per germline, CDR1 SGHTA and CDR2 FQGNSA. CDR3 amino acids: CASSSQGTASNQPQHF. The CDR3, as DNA: TGTGCCAGCAGCTCCCAGGGGACGGCGAGCAATCAGCCCCAGCATTTT. Looking up the rest from reference TRBV7-2 and TRBJ1-5 gives the full variable domain: GAGVSQSPSNKVTEKGKDVELRCDPISGHTALYWYRQSLGQGLEFLIYFQGNSAPDKSGLPSDRFSAERTGGSVSTLTIQRTQQEDSAVYLCASSSQGTASNQPQHFGDGTRLSIL.

The chain combines TRBV20-1 with TRBJ2-7; D unclear. V lost 8 bases and J lost 5, with 4 bases in between. CDR3 length: 8 residues. Germline V lookup: CDR1 DFQATT, CDR2 SNEGSKA (reference sequence). CDR3 sequence reads: CSLDEQYF. The DNA for the CDR3 is TGCAGTTTGGACGAGCAGTACTTC.

This clone was counted between two and nine times. This sequence joins TRBV5-5 and TRBJ1-3; unclear D gene. The CDR3 consists of 15 residues. Germline-derived CDR1 and CDR2 are SGHKS and YYEKEE (reference sequence). The V and J ends lost 3 bases and 0 bases respectively, with 10 bases between them. In DNA form, the CDR3 reads TGTGCCAGCAGCTCGACTGTGTACTCTGGAAACACCATATATTTT. Translating it yields CASSSTVYSGNTIYF.

This chain links TRBV7-9 with TRBJ2-2, with D possibly matching TRBD1 (5 bases). This CDR3 has 15 residues. The germline CDR1 and CDR2 sequences are SEHNR and FQNEAQ (reference sequence). Trimming took off 4 bases at V and 5 bases at J, with 14 bases between the two ends. The CDR3 spells CASSSGRGTTGELFF. CDR3 nucleotide sequence: TGTGCCAGCAGCTCTGGTAGGGGCACGACCGGGGAGCTGTTTTTT.

This chain links TRBV11-2 with TRBJ2-7; D is ambiguous. CDR1 and CDR2 from the germline V gene are SGHAT and FQNNGV. Trimming stripped 2 bases from V and 3 bases from J, with 5 bases between. This CDR3 region has 12 residues. The CDR3 DNA reads as TGTGCCAGCAGCTTATCCAGCTACGAGCAGTACTTC. This encodes CASSLSSYEQYF.

The rearrangement links TRBV10-3 to TRBJ2-5; D is unresolved. This CDR3 comprises 14 residues. V was trimmed by 4 bases and J by 3 bases, leaving 12 bases between them. CDR1 ENHRY and CDR2 SYGVKD come from the germline V gene. CDR3 DNA: TGTGCCATCAGTGGGAAGTCTCCGGAAGAGACCCAGTACTTC. Protein sequence: CAISGKSPEETQYF.

This clone was recorded once. This chain joins TRBV19 and TRBJ1-1; no firm D call. Germline values: CDR1 LNHDA, CDR2 SQIVND (reference sequence). There are 13 residues in the CDR3. V was shortened by 7 bases and J by 3 bases, with 12 bases between the two germline ends. The CDR3 here is CASKKTDDTEAFF. As DNA, the CDR3 is TGTGCCAGTAAGAAAACGGACGACACTGAAGCTTTCTTT.

This clone was found a few times. This chain connects TRBV11-2 to TRBJ1-1; D is uncertain. Per the germline V gene, CDR1 is SGHAT and CDR2 is FQNNGV. The V gene lost 5 bases and the J gene lost 2 bases, with 15 bases spanning the gap. The CDR3 covers 15 residues. The CDR3 reads CASSPRVAANTEAFF. In nucleotides, the CDR3 is TGTGCCAGCAGCCCCCGGGTTGCAGCTAACACTGAAGCTTTCTTT.

This chain joins TRBV14 and TRBJ1-1, with TRBD1 matching 8 bases. Germline V gene sequence: CDR1 SGHDN, CDR2 FVKESK. J gave up 0 bases and V 1 base, and 10 bases lay outside the gene matches. The CDR3 loop spans 18 amino acids. As DNA, the CDR3 is TGTGCCAGCAGCCAAGCCAAGGGACAGGTTTTTATGAACACTGAAGCTTTCTTT. Its translation is CASSQAKGQVFMNTEAFF.

The chain has TRBV10-3 and TRBJ1-1; TRBD1 matches 8 bases. CDR3 size: 13 residues. The J segment lost 1 base and the V segment lost 6 bases, leaving 1 base of the junction unmatched. Germline CDR1 is ENHRY and CDR2 is SYGVKD. The CDR3 DNA is TGTGCCATCAGACAGGGGGGGAACACTGAAGCTTTCTTT. Translated, it gives CAIRQGGNTEAFF.

This chain links TRBV18 with TRBJ1-2, with 8 bases lining up with TRBD1. Germline loops: CDR1 KGHSH, CDR2 LQKENI. The CDR3 extends over 14 amino acids. V gave up 3 bases and J gave up 4 bases; unmatched junction bases: 4. The CDR3 coding sequence is TGTGCCAGCTCACCGGACAGGGAGGGCTATGGCTACACCTTC. Its protein is CASSPDREGYGYTF.

The V gene is TRBV2, the J gene TRBJ2-1; D perhaps matches TRBD2 (7 bases). The germline V gene encodes CDR1 SNHLY and CDR2 FYNNEI. The germline V and J ends were trimmed by 9 bases and 9 bases, with 27 bases remaining between them. The CDR3 consists of 16 residues. DNA of the CDR3: TGTGCCAGGGGGGCTAGCGGCCAACTAAGGGCTCGTGAGCAGTTCTTC. This sequence encodes CARGASGQLRAREQFF. The full variable domain, with the rest looked up from reference TRBV2 and TRBJ2-1, is EPEVTQTPSHQVTQMGQEVILRCVPISNHLYFYWYRQILGQKVEFLVSFYNNEISEKSEIFDDQFSVERPDGSNFTLKIRSTKLEDSAMYFCARGASGQLRAREQFFGPGTRLTVL.

The chain recombines TRBV11-3 with TRBJ2-2; no firm D call. The germline V gene has CDR1 SGHNT and CDR2 YENEEA. Between the trimmed V and J ends, which lost 3 bases and 0 bases, there was a span of 11 bases. There are 16 residues in the CDR3. CDR3 sequence (DNA): TGTGCCAGCAGCTTTGGCAGCTCTACGAACACCGGGGAGCTGTTTTTT. This translates into CASSFGSSTNTGELFF.

The chain links TRBV5-8 to TRBJ1-1; D uncertain. The CDR3 covers 12 residues. The germline V gene encodes CDR1 SGHTS and CDR2 YDEGEE. V shed 1 base and J shed 5 bases, with 6 bases lying between them. The chain's CDR3 is CASSLRRTEAFF. The CDR3 DNA sequence: TGTGCCAGCAGCTTGAGGAGGACTGAAGCTTTCTTT.